This T cell receptor (beta chain) was recorded in a study of cytomegalovirus exposure and HLA in healthy donors. A word on this clone: The antigen is undetermined.

This PCR relied on a set of 60 Vbeta primers and 13 Jbeta primers. This table comes from immunoSEQ multiplex PCR, and its TCRdb copy is limited to in-frame clones, with some not included. Of a few hundred thousand clones listed, 65% to 80% are singletons. V shed 5 bases and J shed 8 bases, with 16 bases lying between them. CDR1 and CDR2 (germline): SEHNR, FQNEAQ (reference sequence). The CDR3 covers 14 residues. Study conclusions and caveats: A further, later analysis showed that HLA-associated TCR beta chains (compared with equally common others) were more clonally expanded. As a later analysis revealed, the rate of TCR association differed by HLA locus, with DRB1 most and HLA-C fewest. Using a false discovery rate of 0.05, a later analysis showed that roughly 16,000 TCR beta sequences were associated with HLA alleles. The CMV antigen specificity of a few CMV-associated chains was confirmed through in vitro analysis.

The sequence was collected from a girl under 10 years old in good health and CMV-seronegative. The chain has TRBV7-9 and TRBJ2-1, with D perhaps TRBD1 (6 bases). Sequenced sample: PBMCs. CDR3 DNA: TGTGCCAGCAGCCCCGAGGGGGTAAGGTATGAGCAGTTCTTC. Residues: CASSPEGVRYEQFF.